This T cell receptor beta chain is drawn from a study of blood T cell repertoires in COVID-19. Background on the study: Sites in the United States, Italy and Spain provided acute and convalescent COVID-19 samples.

This clone was recorded a few times. Generated by immunoSEQ multiplex PCR, the TCRdb table keeps only in-frame clones and is missing some. The sample has some 320,000 clones, under 90% seen once. The CDR3 runs to 15 residues. Trimming shortened V by 7 bases and J by 0 bases, and 12 bases separated the two germline ends. Germline lookup yields CDR1 LNHDA and CDR2 SQIVND (reference sequence). The material sequenced was peripheral blood. The source of this sequence is a woman in her thirties with COVID-19, enrolled during active disease. V and J are TRBV19 and TRBJ2-2; TRBD1 is a possible D gene (6 bases). The DNA for the CDR3 is TGTGCCAGTAACCCCGGGACATCGAACACCGGGGAGCTGTTTTTT. Amino acid sequence: CASNPGTSNTGELFF.